Below are 14 T cell receptor beta chains sequenced from a single sample in a study of blood T cells in healthy people across ages. A second PCR of about 7 to 12 cycles used a sample-barcoded 5' primer and a J-beta primer mix. TCRdb passed the 5' RACE reads through MiXCR, listing each CDR3 protein once. The sample lists 800,000 to 1,000,000 distinct CDR3 sequences; around 46% were seen once. The sequencing sample was made of blood. The source is a man aged 30 to 45 in good health.

This CDR3 reads CASSHSEGDRRPYGYTF. As DNA, the CDR3 is TGTGCCAGCAGCCATTCCGAGGGGGACAGAAGACCGTATGGCTACACCTTC. This rearrangement joins TRBV4-2 to TRBJ1-2; 7 bases are a match to TRBD1. The germline V gene has CDR1 LGHNA and CDR2 YNFKEQ. The CDR3 spans 17 residues. The ends lost 3 bases at V and 5 bases at J; junction bases unmatched: 15.

V is TRBV6-6 and J is TRBJ1-6; D might be TRBD1 (5 bases). Germline lookup yields CDR1 MNHNY and CDR2 SVGAGI (reference sequence). Trimming took 6 bases from V and 8 from J, leaving 17 bases between them. The CDR3 is made up of 15 amino acids. CDR3: CASSPSGQGYSPLHF. In DNA, the CDR3 is TGTGCCAGCAGCCCAAGTGGGCAGGGTTATTCACCCCTCCACTTT.

This clonotype was seen repeatedly, ten times or more. This sequence joins TRBV6-1 and TRBJ2-7; 9 bases map to TRBD1. CDR1 and CDR2 (germline): MNHNS, SASEGT. The trim removed 2 bases at V and 1 base at J, leaving 6 bases unmatched. The CDR3 spans 16 residues. The CDR3 reads CASSEKGGTGSYEQYF. CDR3 nucleotide sequence: TGTGCCAGCAGTGAAAAAGGCGGGACAGGGTCCTACGAGCAGTACTTC.

CDR3 coding DNA: TGCAGTGCCGAACTAGCGGGGGCAGATACGCAGTATTTT. It is translated as CSAELAGADTQYF. The chain combines TRBV20-1 with TRBJ2-3; 11 bases map to TRBD2. Germline V CDR1 and CDR2: DFQATT, SNEGSKA (reference sequence). Unmatched junction bases numbered 3, after V lost 6 bases and J lost 4 bases. CDR3 length: 13 residues.

The rearrangement links TRBV6-5 to TRBJ2-7; 10 bases map to TRBD2. CDR3 length equals 15 residues. Germline V gives CDR1 MNHEY, CDR2 SVGAGI. With 6 bases clipped from V and 1 base from J, the junction kept 6 bases outside the gene matches. This chain's CDR3 is CASRRTSGTSYEQYF. Written as DNA, the CDR3 is TGTGCCAGCAGACGGACTAGCGGAACATCCTACGAGCAGTACTTC.

This clonotype came up many times. The gene calls are TRBV7-3 and TRBJ2-1, with a tentative D call TRBD2 (6 bases). CDR3 length equals 17 residues. CDR1 and CDR2 from the germline V gene are SGHTA and FQGTGA. V shed 2 bases and J shed 2 bases, with 16 bases lying between them. In DNA, the CDR3 is TGTGCCAGCAGCTTAGTAGGAGGGGCCGACGCCTACAATGAGCAGTTCTTC. Its translation is CASSLVGGADAYNEQFF. The variable domain in full, completed from reference TRBV7-3 and TRBJ2-1, reads GAGVSQTPSNKVTEKGKYVELRCDPISGHTALYWYRQSLGQGPEFLIYFQGTGAADDSGLPNDRFFAVRPEGSVSTLKIQRTERGDSAVYLCASSLVGGADAYNEQFFGPGTRLTVL.

This clonotype came up a few times. The V call is TRBV5-1, the J call TRBJ2-3, with 8 bases that match TRBD2. Per the germline V gene, CDR1 is SGHRS and CDR2 is YFSETQ. The CDR3 is 18 amino acids. The V gene end was trimmed by 0 bases and the J gene end by 2 bases; junction bases not matched to a gene: 11. DNA of the CDR3: TGCGCCAGCAGCTTGGAGCCCGGTGCGGGGGGCTACACAGATACGCAGTATTTT. It encodes CASSLEPGAGGYTDTQYF. Complete variable domain (other parts from reference TRBV5-1 and TRBJ2-3): KAGVTQTPRYLIKTRGQQVTLSCSPISGHRSVSWYQQTPGQGLQFLFEYFSETQRNKGNFPGRFSGRQFSNSRSEMNVSTLELGDSALYLCASSLEPGAGGYTDTQYFGPGTRLTVL.

This chain connects TRBV6-2 or TRBV6-3 to TRBJ2-4, with D perhaps matching TRBD1 or TRBD2 (6 bases each). The J call may be incorrect, as the DNA end agrees better with TRBJ2-7. The CDR3 extends over 12 amino acids. Germline lookup yields CDR1 MNHEY and CDR2 SVGEGT. CDR3: CASSTGGGEQYF. The CDR3 nucleotides are TGTGCCAGCAGCACCGGGGGCGGCGAGCAGTACTTC.

This clonotype was seen a handful of times. This rearrangement joins TRBV20-1 to TRBJ2-1; 10 bases fit TRBD1. Trimming at V came to 6 bases and at J to 6 bases, leaving 8 bases not matched to a gene. Germline V gene data show CDR1 as DFQATT and CDR2 as SNEGSKA (reference sequence). The CDR3 runs to 14 residues. The CDR3 loop is CSAQTGGEPNEQFF. The CDR3 DNA follows: TGCAGTGCCCAGACAGGGGGCGAGCCCAATGAGCAGTTCTTC.

V usage is TRBV11-3 and J usage is TRBJ2-7; 7 positions agree with TRBD1. The V segment lost 2 bases and the J segment 5 bases; nucleotides outside the gene matches: 12. This CDR3 comprises 16 residues. Germline CDR1 and CDR2: SGHNT and YENEEA. CDR3 sequence reads: CASSLTGTVPPNEQYF. The CDR3 DNA follows: TGTGCCAGCAGCTTAACGGGGACAGTGCCGCCCAACGAGCAGTACTTC.

Only a few counts were recorded for this clonotype. V gene TRBV12-3 or TRBV12-4 combines with J gene TRBJ1-4; D unresolved. V lost 2 bases and J 8 bases, leaving 12 bases between the germline ends. The CDR3 runs to 14 residues. The CDR3 sequence is CASSLIADHEKLFF. The CDR3 nucleotides read TGTGCCAGCAGTTTAATAGCAGATCACGAAAAACTGTTTTTT.

The table lists this clonotype with a count of one. The rearrangement joins TRBV2 to TRBJ2-2; D possibly corresponds to TRBD2 (5 bases). This CDR3 comprises 14 residues. V lost 8 bases to trimming and J lost 4 bases, with 14 bases between them. Germline lookup yields CDR1 SNHLY and CDR2 FYNNEI. CDR3 DNA: TGTGCCAGCCGATTCGGGGTAGTCACCGGGGAGCTGTTTTTT. This translates into CASRFGVVTGELFF. Based on the CDR3 plus reference TRBV2 and TRBJ2-2, the full variable domain is EPEVTQTPSHQVTQMGQEVILRCVPISNHLYFYWYRQILGQKVEFLVSFYNNEISEKSEIFDDQFSVERPDGSNFTLKIRSTKLEDSAMYFCASRFGVVTGELFFGEGSRLTVL.

A word on this clonotype: One end of the junction varies from germline; a read error may be responsible. The V call is TRBV11-2, the J call TRBJ2-5; D is uncertain. This CDR3 is built from 15 residues. Germline CDR1 reads SGHAT; CDR2 reads FQNNGV. The CDR3 DNA reads as TGTACCAGCAGCTTAGCCCCACGGTCTCAAGAGACCCAGTACTTC. Translating it yields CTSSLAPRSQETQYF.

V usage is TRBV28 and J usage is TRBJ1-5; no clear D gene. The V gene's germline CDR1 is MDHEN and CDR2 SYDVKM. With 2 bases removed from V and 1 base from J, the gap between germline ends came to 9 bases. CDR3 size: 15 residues. CDR3 residues: CASSLRVMSNQPQHF. The DNA for the CDR3 is TGTGCCAGCAGTTTAAGGGTTATGAGCAATCAGCCCCAGCATTTT.